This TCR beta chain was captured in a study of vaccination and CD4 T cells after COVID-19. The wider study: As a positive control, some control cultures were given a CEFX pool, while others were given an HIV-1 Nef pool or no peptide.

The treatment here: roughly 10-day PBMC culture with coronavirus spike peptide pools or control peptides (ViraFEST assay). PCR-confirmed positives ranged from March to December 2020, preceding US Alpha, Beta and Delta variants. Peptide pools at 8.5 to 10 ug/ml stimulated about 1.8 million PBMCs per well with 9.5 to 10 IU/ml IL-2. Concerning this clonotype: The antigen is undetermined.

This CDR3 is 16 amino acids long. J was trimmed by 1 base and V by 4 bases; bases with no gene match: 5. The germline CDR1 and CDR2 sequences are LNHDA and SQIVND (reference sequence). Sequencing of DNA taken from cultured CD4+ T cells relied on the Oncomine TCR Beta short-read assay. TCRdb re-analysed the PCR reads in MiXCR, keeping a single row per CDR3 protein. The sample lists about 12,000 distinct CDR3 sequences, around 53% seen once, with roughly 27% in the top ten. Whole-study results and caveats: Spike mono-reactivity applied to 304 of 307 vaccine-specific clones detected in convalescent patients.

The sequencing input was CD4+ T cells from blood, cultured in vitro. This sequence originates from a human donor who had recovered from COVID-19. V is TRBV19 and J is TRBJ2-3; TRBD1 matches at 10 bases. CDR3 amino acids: CASSSRTGGGTDTQYF. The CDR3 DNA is TGTGCCAGTAGTAGTAGGACAGGGGGAGGCACAGATACGCAGTATTTT.